These 6 T cell receptor beta chains were all obtained from the same sample, sequenced in a study of blood T cell repertoires in COVID-19. Assay used: immunoSEQ multiplex PCR; TCRdb lists only in-frame clones, some missing. Seen here are around 140,000 clones, around 84% observed once, and the top ten hold approximately 18%. The material sequenced was peripheral blood. The receptor set was obtained from a woman aged 80 or older with acute or convalescent COVID-19.

The V gene is TRBV4-3, the J gene TRBJ1-4; possibly TRBD1 for D (5 bases). Germline values: CDR1 LGHNA, CDR2 YSLEER. This CDR3 has 16 amino acids. The V end lost 2 bases, the J end lost 8 bases, and 18 bases lay between the germline ends. The CDR3 region is CASSQNIQGIGEKLFF. The CDR3 nucleotides read TGCGCCAGCAGCCAAAATATTCAGGGTATAGGCGAAAAACTGTTTTTT.

The V call is TRBV19, the J call TRBJ2-1; 8 bases line up with TRBD1. J lost 15 bases, V lost 7 bases, and 26 bases had no gene match. Germline CDR1 reads LNHDA; CDR2 reads SQIVND (reference sequence). The CDR3 is made up of 17 amino acids. CDR3 DNA sequence: TGTGCCAGTATCGATCAGTGGCAGGGGGCAATAGGGGTAAAATGGTTCTTC. Its translation: CASIDQWQGAIGVKWFF.

V usage is TRBV4-1 and J usage is TRBJ2-1; 12 bases are a match to TRBD2. The CDR3 loop spans 17 amino acids. J gave up 8 bases and V 2 bases, and 10 bases lay outside the gene matches. Germline-derived CDR1 and CDR2 are MGHRA and YSYEKL. The CDR3 DNA is TGCGCCAGCAGCCAATATATCCCCGGACTAGCGGGGCATGAGCAGTTCTTC. This translates into CASSQYIPGLAGHEQFF.

The genes are TRBV7-2 and TRBJ1-1, with D possibly matching TRBD1 (6 bases). Deletions cut 5 bases from V and 3 bases from J, with 13 bases between. Germline lookup yields CDR1 SGHTA and CDR2 FQGNSA. The CDR3 is made up of 14 amino acids. DNA for the CDR3: TGTGCCAGCAGCACCAGGGGACGGGACACTGAAGCTTTCTTT. Its protein is CASSTRGRDTEAFF.

The chain couples TRBV6-4 to TRBJ1-5, with TRBD1 matching over 8 bases. V dropped 4 bases and J dropped 5; count of bases not matched to a gene: 7. The germline V gene encodes CDR1 MRHNA and CDR2 SNTAGT. This CDR3 has 15 residues. In nucleotides, the CDR3 is TGTGCCAGCAGTGTAGCTCAGGGGGCGTATCAGCCCCAGCATTTT. This encodes CASSVAQGAYQPQHF.

The genes are TRBV6-5 and TRBJ2-1; TRBD2 matches at 9 bases. V lost 3 bases, J lost 2 bases, and 5 bases stayed unmatched. The CDR3 runs 16 residues. In germline, CDR1 is MNHEY, CDR2 SVGAGI. The CDR3 here is CASSYSLAGTYNEQFF. CDR3 sequence (DNA): TGTGCCAGCAGTTATTCTCTAGCGGGGACCTACAATGAGCAGTTCTTC.